Sequencing of this TCR beta chain was carried out in a study of cytomegalovirus exposure and HLA in healthy donors. This clone was observed a handful of times. It was with 60 Vbeta and 13 Jbeta primers that the PCR ran. TCRdb's copy holds only in-frame clones and misses some; the assay was immunoSEQ multiplex PCR. The sample includes over 65,000 clones, 60% to 80% seen only once; the top ten take 7.8%. The V gene lost 7 bases and the J gene lost 6 bases, with 12 bases spanning the gap. CDR3 size: 12 residues. CDR1 is SEHNR, CDR2 FQNEAQ, per germline (reference sequence). Sequences were obtained from PBMCs. The sequence came from a man aged 60-69 years in good health and CMV-seropositive. The V and J genes are TRBV7-9 and TRBJ1-1; possible D gene TRBD1, 6 bases. The chain's CDR3 is CASIEQGSEAFF. The CDR3 nucleotides are TGTGCCAGCATAGAACAGGGCTCTGAAGCTTTCTTT.